A single sample is the source of the 10 T cell receptor beta chains below, sequenced in a study of identical twins. TCRdb re-called the 5' RACE reads through MiXCR, storing one row per CDR3 protein. The table includes roughly 540,000 distinct CDR3 sequences, approximately 22% detected once. These data were likewise used in another study, on T cells expressing NK-cell markers.

Sequencing was done on a sample of CD4+ T cells sorted from blood. The receptors were gathered from a woman younger than 35 in good health.

This clonotype came up a few times. The chain is built from TRBV10-3 and TRBJ2-3, with D uncertain. With 3 bases removed from V and 6 bases from J, the gap between germline ends came to 10 bases. The CDR3 covers 13 residues. The germline V gene encodes CDR1 ENHRY and CDR2 SYGVKD. The CDR3 protein is CAISEVLEDTQYF. The CDR3, as DNA: TGTGCCATCAGTGAAGTGTTGGAGGATACGCAGTATTTT.

This clonotype was seen more than once but under ten times. The chain joins TRBV7-2 to TRBJ1-6; no clear D gene. Germline CDR1 is SGHTA and CDR2 is FQGNSA. The V end lost 5 bases, the J end lost 0 bases, and 8 bases lay between the germline ends. The CDR3 consists of 15 residues. The CDR3 region is CASSPRSSYNSPLHF. The DNA for the CDR3 is TGTGCCAGCAGCCCCAGGAGCTCCTATAATTCACCCCTCCACTTT.

V usage is TRBV10-3 and J usage is TRBJ1-3, with unresolved D. The CDR3 has 15 residues. Germline loops: CDR1 ENHRY, CDR2 SYGVKD. V was trimmed by 2 bases and J by 0 bases, leaving 8 bases between them. The chain's CDR3 is CAISEVYHSGNTIYF. CDR3 nucleotide sequence: TGTGCCATCAGTGAGGTCTACCACTCTGGAAACACCATATATTTT.

This clonotype was seen a few times. The chain joins TRBV6-2 or TRBV6-3 to TRBJ2-1, with TRBD1 identical over 9 bases. The germline V gene encodes CDR1 MNHEY and CDR2 SVGEGT. With V trimmed by 6 bases and J by 8 bases, 2 bases remained unmatched. The CDR3 spans 12 residues. CDR3 in amino acids: CASSTGGYEQFF. CDR3 DNA sequence: TGTGCCAGCAGCACAGGGGGCTATGAGCAGTTCTTC.

This chain links TRBV7-2 with TRBJ2-5, with D possibly matching TRBD1 (5 bases). Germline V CDR1 and CDR2: SGHTA, FQGNSA. Trimming removed 5 bases at V and 4 bases at J, with 14 bases between. This CDR3 region has 14 residues. The CDR3 DNA is TGTGCCAGCAGCCCCACAGGTGGACCAGAGACCCAGTACTTC. It encodes CASSPTGGPETQYF.

The rearrangement uses TRBV20-1 and TRBJ1-5; D might be TRBD1 (5 bases). V was clipped by 4 bases and J by 1 base, with 14 bases between them. There are 15 residues in the CDR3. Germline assignment: CDR1 DFQATT and CDR2 SNEGSKA (reference sequence). CDR3 amino acids: CSAMGQAGSNQPQHF. In nucleotides, the CDR3 is TGCAGTGCTATGGGGCAGGCCGGGAGCAATCAGCCCCAGCATTTT.

V is TRBV20-1 and J is TRBJ1-6; 9 bases align to TRBD1. CDR3 length: 14 residues. V shed 0 bases and J 8 bases; nucleotides not matched to a gene: 2. Germline assignment: CDR1 DFQATT and CDR2 SNEGSKA (reference sequence). As DNA, the CDR3 is TGCAGTGCTAGAGAGACAGGGGGACATTCACCCCTCCACTTT. It translates to CSARETGGHSPLHF.

The V gene is TRBV6-1, the J gene TRBJ1-2; tentatively, D is TRBD1 (6 bases). With 6 bases removed from V and 2 bases from J, the gap between germline ends came to 10 bases. The CDR3 is 13 residues long. Germline V gives CDR1 MNHNS, CDR2 SASEGT. CDR3 DNA sequence: TGTGCCAGCAGGGCACAGGGAAACTATGGCTACACCTTC. Its protein is CASRAQGNYGYTF.

This clonotype was counted a few times. This chain joins TRBV30 and TRBJ2-7; 9 bases match TRBD1. There are 13 residues in the CDR3. The germline V gene has CDR1 GTSNPN and CDR2 SVGIG (reference sequence). The J segment lost 3 bases and the V segment lost 5 bases, leaving 5 bases of the junction unmatched. The CDR3 sequence: CAWGQGNVYEQYF. The CDR3 DNA is TGTGCCTGGGGACAGGGGAATGTCTACGAGCAGTACTTC.

About this clonotype itself: At one end the junction does not follow the germline gene, possibly because of a read error. The chain uses TRBV7-7 and TRBJ2-5; D perhaps matches TRBD2 (5 bases). The germline gives CDR1 SSHAT, CDR2 FNYEAQ (reference sequence). The CDR3 has 13 amino acids. CDR3 protein: CASSPAGTQTQYF. Here the CDR3 DNA reads TGTGCTAGCAGCCCGGCGGGCACTCAGACCCAGTACTTC.